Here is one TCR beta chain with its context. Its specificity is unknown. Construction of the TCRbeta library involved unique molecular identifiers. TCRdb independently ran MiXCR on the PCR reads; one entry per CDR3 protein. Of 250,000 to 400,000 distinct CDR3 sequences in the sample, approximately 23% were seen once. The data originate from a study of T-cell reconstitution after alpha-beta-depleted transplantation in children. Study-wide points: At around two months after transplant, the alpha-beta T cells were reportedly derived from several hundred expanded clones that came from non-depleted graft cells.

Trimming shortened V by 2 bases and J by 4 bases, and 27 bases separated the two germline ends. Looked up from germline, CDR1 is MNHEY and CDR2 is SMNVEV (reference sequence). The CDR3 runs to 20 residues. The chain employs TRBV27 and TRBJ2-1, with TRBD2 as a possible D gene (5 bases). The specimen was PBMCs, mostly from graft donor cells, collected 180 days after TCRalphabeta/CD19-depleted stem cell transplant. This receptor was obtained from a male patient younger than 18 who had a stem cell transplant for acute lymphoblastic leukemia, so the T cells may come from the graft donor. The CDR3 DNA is TGTGCCAGCAGTTTAAATTCCCCCCCTAGCACACATGGTACTTACAATGAGCAGTTCTTC. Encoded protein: CASSLNSPPSTHGTYNEQFF.